The rows below give T cell receptor beta chains drawn from one sample of a study of sequential checkpoint blockade in melanoma. Only in-frame clones appear in the TCRdb table, and some are missing; sequencing was by immunoSEQ multiplex PCR. This sample yields roughly 8,400 clones, of which approximately 81% are seen a single time; approximately 17% belongs to the top ten. The sample in question was CD8+ T cells sorted from blood (inferred from file names), obtained from a patient given nivolumab and ipilimumab in sequence. These receptors all stem from a human donor with melanoma. Both conserved end residues are part of each CDR3. Fields, in order: J gene, V gene, D gene, CDR3 DNA, CDR3 protein. The D gene is left open where the match is weak.

>TRBJ2-1|TRBV4-3|TRBD2
TGCGCCAGCAGCCAAGAGACAGCGGGGGGGCCGCATGAGCAGTTCTTC
CASSQETAGGPHEQFF
>TRBJ2-5|TRBV27|NA
TGTGCCAGCAGTTTTAGTGCCAGGGGAGGGGAGACCCAGTACTTC
CASSFSARGGETQYF
>TRBJ1-1|TRBV5-1|NA
TGCGCCAGCAGCCTACAGGGCCCTGAAGCTTTCTTT
CASSLQGPEAFF
>TRBJ2-7|TRBV5-1|TRBD1
TGCGCCAGCAGCGACGGACAGGGTCGGTACGAGCAGTACTTC
CASSDGQGRYEQYF
>TRBJ2-3|TRBV9|TRBD2
TGTGCCAGCAGCGTAGGTAGCGGGATACGCACAGATACGCAGTATTTT
CASSVGSGIRTDTQYF
>TRBJ2-7|TRBV4-3|NA
TGCGCCAGCAGCCAAGACCGTTCCTACGAGCAGTACTTC
CASSQDRSYEQYF
>TRBJ1-1|TRBV9|NA
TGTGCCAGCAGCTCACGCGGGGGGGGTTGGGGTATGAACACTGAAGCTTTCTTT
CASSSRGGGWGMNTEAFF
>TRBJ1-4|TRBV7-6|NA
TGTGCCAGCAGCTTATGGAGGGCCCCTAATGAAAAACTGTTTTTT
CASSLWRAPNEKLFF
>TRBJ2-3|TRBV2|TRBD2
TGTGCCAGCATTGATACTAGCGGCACAGATACGCAGTATTTT
CASIDTSGTDTQYF
>TRBJ1-6|TRBV15|TRBD1
TGTGCCACCAGCAGAGAGACAGGGAGTTCACCCCTCCACTTT
CATSRETGSSPLHF
>TRBJ2-1|TRBV27|TRBD2
TGTGCCAGCAGTTGGGCCGGGGCTAGCGGGCACATTGAGCAGTTCTTC
CASSWAGASGHIEQFF
>TRBJ1-2|TRBV5-5|NA
TGTGCCAGCAGCTTGTTTGGCGGGGATAACTATGGCTACACCTTC
CASSLFGGDNYGYTF